The 25 T cell receptor beta chains given below trace back to one sample, sequenced in a study of T cells after yellow fever vaccination. TCRdb reanalysed the 5' RACE reads using MiXCR and keeps one entry per CDR3 protein. The table has more than 300,000 distinct CDR3 sequences, over 8.5% seen once. The sequences come from CD4+ T cells sorted from PBMCs, collected 45 days after the yellow fever booster vaccination. The receptor set was obtained from a man aged 18 to 30 who received the YFV17D yellow fever vaccine.

V is TRBV29-1 and J is TRBJ2-6; D tentatively reads TRBD1 or TRBD2 (5 bases each). Germline V CDR1 and CDR2: SQVTM, ANQGSEA. This CDR3 spans 13 amino acids. Trimming pared 7 bases from V and 2 bases from J, leaving 9 bases between. In nucleotides, the CDR3 is TGCAGCGCAGGGACGACTGGGGCCAACGTCCTGACTTTC. Its translation: CSAGTTGANVLTF.

This clonotype was seen just once. The chain is built from TRBV5-1 and TRBJ2-6, with D tentatively TRBD1 (6 bases). This CDR3 has 15 residues. Trimming stripped 4 bases from V and 1 base from J, with 9 bases between. Germline values: CDR1 SGHRS, CDR2 YFSETQ. The CDR3: CASSTTGSGANVLTF. The CDR3 DNA is TGCGCCAGCAGCACAACAGGGTCTGGGGCCAACGTCCTGACTTTC.

The V gene is TRBV24-1, the J gene TRBJ2-3; 10 bases fit TRBD1. The CDR3 sequence is 14 residues long. J lost 4 bases, V lost 7 bases, and 4 bases had no gene match. Germline V gene data show CDR1 as KGHDR and CDR2 as SFDVKD. Here the CDR3 DNA reads TGTGCCACCAGCCCGGGACAGGGGCCAGATACGCAGTATTTT. This sequence encodes CATSPGQGPDTQYF.

CDR3 sequence reads: CASSLAVDTGELFF. The CDR3 nucleotides read TGCGCCAGCAGCTTGGCAGTCGACACCGGGGAGCTGTTTTTT. The V call is TRBV5-1, the J call TRBJ2-2, with D hard to call. The V gene's germline CDR1 is SGHRS and CDR2 YFSETQ. The CDR3 extends over 14 amino acids. V was pared by 0 bases and J by 3 bases, with 6 bases between. Combining the CDR3 with reference TRBV5-1 and TRBJ2-2 gives the whole variable domain KAGVTQTPRYLIKTRGQQVTLSCSPISGHRSVSWYQQTPGQGLQFLFEYFSETQRNKGNFPGRFSGRQFSNSRSEMNVSTLELGDSALYLCASSLAVDTGELFFGEGSRLTVL.

The V and J genes are TRBV6-2 or TRBV6-3 and TRBJ1-2; D is undetermined. Looked up from germline, CDR1 is MNHEY and CDR2 is SVGEGT. CDR3 size: 13 residues. V lost 8 bases and J 6 bases, leaving 16 bases between the germline ends. CDR3 region: CASGYPEDDGYTF. CDR3 coding DNA: TGTGCCAGCGGATACCCAGAGGATGATGGCTACACCTTC.

This clonotype has a handful of counts. The chain has TRBV6-6 and TRBJ2-3; tentatively, D is TRBD2 (6 bases). V was trimmed by 6 bases and J by 1 base, leaving 17 bases between them. Germline assignment: CDR1 MNHNY and CDR2 SVGAGI (reference sequence). CDR3 length: 16 amino acids. CDR3 in amino acids: CASSARPGGGTDTQYF. The CDR3, as DNA: TGTGCCAGCAGCGCCCGCCCGGGCGGGGGCACAGATACGCAGTATTTT.

The V gene is TRBV24-1, the J gene TRBJ1-2; D not certain. In germline, CDR1 is KGHDR, CDR2 SFDVKD. The CDR3 loop spans 14 amino acids. V was shortened by 1 base and J by 1 base, with 6 bases between the two germline ends. CDR3 in amino acids: CATSDFHSNYGYTF. Written as DNA, the CDR3 is TGTGCCACCAGTGATTTCCACAGTAACTATGGCTACACCTTC.

This clonotype was seen only a few times. The chain uses TRBV4-1 and TRBJ2-1; TRBD2 matches 10 bases. CDR1 is MGHRA, CDR2 YSYEKL, per germline. The CDR3 spans 17 residues. J was trimmed by 6 bases and V by 2 bases; bases with no gene match: 10. The CDR3 loop is CASSQSGGATLGNEQFF. The CDR3 DNA is TGCGCCAGCAGCCAAAGCGGGGGGGCCACTTTAGGCAATGAGCAGTTCTTC.

The chain carries TRBV7-2 and TRBJ1-1; D gene uncertain. Germline V CDR1 and CDR2: SGHTA, FQGNSA. The length of the CDR3 is 18 residues. V lost 5 bases and J 4 bases, leaving 26 bases between the germline ends. The DNA of the CDR3 is TGTGCCAGCAGCCCTAGTGCCCCAGCGTCGGGCAGATCCACTGAAGCTTTCTTT. Protein: CASSPSAPASGRSTEAFF.

CDR3 in DNA: TGTGCCAGCAGTTTTAACAGGGGAGGAAACACCATATATTTT. Protein: CASSFNRGGNTIYF. This chain connects TRBV12-3 or TRBV12-4 to TRBJ1-3, with TRBD1 matching over 7 bases. Germline trimming cut 3 bases from V and 4 bases from J; bases unmatched to any gene: 3. The CDR3 has 14 residues.

This clonotype was recorded many times. This chain connects TRBV6-5 to TRBJ2-7; D is perhaps TRBD2 (5 bases). Trimming removed 2 bases at V and 0 bases at J, with 11 bases between. The CDR3 has 15 residues. Looked up from germline, CDR1 is MNHEY and CDR2 is SVGAGI. The CDR3 region has the DNA TGTGCCAGCAGTTACGTTAGCGCGAACTCCTACGAGCAGTACTTC. This translates into CASSYVSANSYEQYF.

This clonotype turned up a few times. The chain carries TRBV5-6 and TRBJ2-2; D gene ambiguous. This CDR3 has 13 amino acids. With 1 base removed from V and 4 bases from J, the gap between germline ends came to 5 bases. CDR1 and CDR2 from the germline V gene are SGHDT and YYEEEE. CDR3 in DNA: TGTGCCAGCAGCTTGACATTCACCGGGGAGCTGTTTTTT. It specifies CASSLTFTGELFF.

This clonotype was counted a few times. J is TRBJ2-7 and V is TRBV12-3 or TRBV12-4; 12 nucleotides agree with TRBD2. Trimming removed 6 bases from V and 13 bases from J; junction bases left unmatched: 10. The CDR3 has 13 amino acids. The CDR3 sequence is CASRDGLAGIPYV. In DNA, the CDR3 is TGTGCCAGCAGGGACGGACTAGCGGGGATTCCTTACGTC.

This clonotype was recorded at least ten times. V and J are TRBV5-1 and TRBJ1-6; TRBD1 agrees at 9 bases. The J segment lost 14 bases and the V segment lost 5 bases, leaving 11 bases of the junction unmatched. Looked up from germline, CDR1 is SGHRS and CDR2 is YFSETQ. The CDR3 consists of 14 residues. The CDR3 is CASSSTGGEEALHF. Written as DNA, the CDR3 is TGCGCCAGCAGTTCGACAGGGGGGGAAGAAGCCCTCCACTTT.

The rearrangement joins TRBV7-2 to TRBJ2-5, with 11 bases fitting TRBD2. The germline gives CDR1 SGHTA, CDR2 FQGNSA. CDR3 size: 13 residues. The ends lost 5 bases at V and 4 bases at J; junction bases unmatched: 0. The CDR3 here is CASSGTSGETQYF. The DNA for the CDR3 is TGTGCCAGCAGCGGGACTAGCGGAGAGACCCAGTACTTC.

The sample holds a few counts of this clonotype. The chain joins TRBV27 to TRBJ1-4; TRBD1 matches at 9 bases. The CDR3 spans 15 residues. The germline CDR1 and CDR2 sequences are MNHEY and SMNVEV (reference sequence). The V gene end was trimmed by 8 bases and the J gene end by 5 bases; junction bases not matched to a gene: 9. The CDR3 is CASRAVGTGNEKLFF. As DNA, the CDR3 is TGTGCCAGCCGCGCCGTTGGGACAGGGAATGAAAAACTGTTTTTT.

The rearrangement joins TRBV2 to TRBJ1-1, with 7 bases matching TRBD1. The CDR3 runs 15 residues. The junction had 7 bases not matched to a gene; V was cut back by 6 bases and J by 0 bases. From germline, CDR1 is SNHLY and CDR2 FYNNEI. The CDR3 spells CASSRQGLMNTEAFF. The DNA of the CDR3 is TGTGCCAGCAGCCGACAGGGACTCATGAACACTGAAGCTTTCTTT.

This clonotype has just a few counts. The chain employs TRBV6-2 or TRBV6-3 and TRBJ2-1, with D perhaps TRBD2 (7 bases). Trimming took 4 bases from V and 7 from J, leaving 23 bases between them. Germline V gene data show CDR1 as MNHEY and CDR2 as SVGEGT. The CDR3 contains 17 residues. Written as DNA, the CDR3 is TGTGCCAGCAGTTTGCCCCTTGGGGGGGGGCGTTTAAATGAGCAGTTCTTC. Its translation: CASSLPLGGGRLNEQFF.

This clonotype has a handful of counts. The chain combines TRBV4-3 with TRBJ2-5, with 8 bases lining up with TRBD2. The CDR3 has 16 amino acids. From germline, CDR1 is LGHNA and CDR2 YSLEER. Unmatched junction bases numbered 8, after V lost 0 bases and J lost 5 bases. As DNA, the CDR3 is TGCGCCAGCAGCCAAGATAGGACTCCGGGAGGGGAGACCCAGTACTTC. Amino acid sequence: CASSQDRTPGGETQYF.

In its sample, this clonotype was seen many times. This chain links TRBV3-1 with TRBJ2-1, with D unclear. Germline loops: CDR1 LGHDT, CDR2 YNNKEL (reference sequence). CDR3 size: 14 residues. Trimming removed 3 bases from V and 0 bases from J, with 6 bases in between. CDR3 DNA sequence: TGTGCCAGCAGCCAGGTTAGCTCCTACAATGAGCAGTTCTTC. Translating it yields CASSQVSSYNEQFF.

The chain is built from TRBV2 and TRBJ2-7, with D perhaps TRBD1 (6 bases). Germline values: CDR1 SNHLY, CDR2 FYNNEI. This CDR3 region has 15 residues. The V gene lost 7 bases and the J gene lost 6 bases, with 22 bases spanning the gap. The CDR3 is CASTERAYRAFEQYF. For the CDR3, the DNA is TGTGCCAGCACCGAAAGGGCCTACAGGGCATTCGAGCAGTACTTC.

The CDR3 here is CASSSPGTLGEKLFF. Written as DNA, the CDR3 is TGTGCCAGCAGCTCGCCGGGGACCTTAGGGGAAAAACTGTTTTTT. The chain recombines TRBV7-9 with TRBJ1-4; possible D gene TRBD1, 5 bases. This CDR3 spans 15 amino acids. Germline V gives CDR1 SEHNR, CDR2 FQNEAQ (reference sequence). The ends were cut back, 4 bases at V and 8 bases at J, with 17 bases in the middle.

This clonotype was observed a few times. The rearrangement joins TRBV7-8 to TRBJ2-5; TRBD1 matches at 9 bases. This CDR3 has 14 amino acids. CDR1 and CDR2 from the germline V gene are SGHVS and FQNEAQ. The trim removed 4 bases at V and 3 bases at J, leaving 3 bases unmatched. The CDR3 here is CASSSWDREETQYF. The CDR3 nucleotides read TGTGCCAGCAGCTCTTGGGACAGGGAAGAGACCCAGTACTTC.

V gene TRBV6-2 or TRBV6-3 combines with J gene TRBJ1-2; no definite D call. This CDR3 is 13 amino acids long. Germline V gene data show CDR1 as MNHEY and CDR2 as SVGEGT. V shed 2 bases and J shed 8 bases, with 12 bases lying between them. The CDR3 sequence is CASSYRRTEGYTF. CDR3 nucleotide sequence: TGTGCCAGCAGTTACCGACGAACTGAGGGCTACACCTTC.

This clonotype was seen only a few times. The V gene is TRBV30, the J gene TRBJ1-1; 8 bases match TRBD1. CDR1 is GTSNPN and CDR2 is SVGIG in the germline V gene (reference sequence). This CDR3 has 13 residues. Germline trimming cut 3 bases from V and 7 bases from J; bases unmatched to any gene: 7. CDR3 protein: CAWRTGGTVEAFF. CDR3 coding DNA: TGTGCCTGGAGAACAGGGGGTACCGTTGAAGCTTTCTTT.